These 15 T cell receptor beta chains were sequenced from one sample in a study of cytotoxic CD8 clonotypes in ibrutinib-treated CLL. Sequencing used immunoSEQ multiplex PCR; TCRdb keeps in-frame clones, though not all of them. Found here are 250,000 or so clones, roughly 70% of them singletons; the top ten hold 15%. Sequencing was performed on PBMCs, taken after 24 months of ibrutinib treatment. These receptors were collected from a human donor with chronic lymphocytic leukemia.

As concerns this clone: Compared with germline, one end of the junction differs, possibly owing to a read error. The chain carries TRBV5-1 and TRBJ2-1; 10 nucleotides align to TRBD2. CDR3 size: 15 residues. Germline CDR1 reads SGHRS; CDR2 reads YFSETQ. CDR3 sequence: CASSLASGGYNEQFF. DNA of the CDR3: TGCGCCAGCAGTTTGGCTAGCGGGGGCTACAATGAGCAGTTCTTC.

This clone was seen more than once but under ten times. The rearrangement uses TRBV4-2 and TRBJ2-7, with 11 bases identical to TRBD2. V gave up 0 bases and J gave up 2 bases; unmatched junction bases: 9. CDR1 is LGHNA, CDR2 YNFKEQ, per germline. The CDR3 is 18 residues long. CDR3 bases: TGTGCCAGCAGCCAAGATCTCCCGGGACTAGCGGCCCCCTACGAGCAGTACTTC. Its translation: CASSQDLPGLAAPYEQYF.

Only a few counts were recorded for this clone. This CDR3 is also generated by other DNA sequences in the sample. The J gene is TRBJ1-5, the V gene TRBV19, with 10 bases fitting TRBD1. From germline, CDR1 is LNHDA and CDR2 SQIVND (reference sequence). J lost 4 bases, V lost 8 bases, and 5 bases had no gene match. CDR3 length: 14 amino acids. The DNA of the CDR3 is TGTGCCAGTTCTGGACAGGGGGGAAATCAGCCCCAGCATTTT. It translates to CASSGQGGNQPQHF.

V gene TRBV7-2 combines with J gene TRBJ2-7, with 10 bases lining up with TRBD1. The trim removed 4 bases at V and 5 bases at J, leaving 5 bases unmatched. Germline V gene lookup returns CDR1 SGHTA and CDR2 FQGNSA. This CDR3 spans 14 amino acids. The CDR3 region has the DNA TGTGCCAGCAGCTACCGGGACAGGGGCGACGAGCAGTACTTC. This gives the protein CASSYRDRGDEQYF.

The chain joins TRBV5-3 to TRBJ1-1; no reliable D call. TRBV5-3 is recorded as an ORF, its role being uncertain. V was trimmed by 4 bases and J by 5 bases, leaving 9 bases between them. CDR3 length: 12 residues. CDR3 nucleotides: TGTGCCAGAAGCCACACGGGGACTGAAGCTTTCTTT. This gives the protein CARSHTGTEAFF.

This clone was found a few times. The chain uses TRBV2 and TRBJ1-5; the D gene is possibly TRBD1 (6 bases). The germline V gene encodes CDR1 SNHLY and CDR2 FYNNEI. The CDR3 spans 11 residues. V was trimmed by 6 bases and J by 9 bases, leaving 9 bases between them. The CDR3 sequence is CASREQGPQHF. CDR3 DNA sequence: TGTGCCAGCAGGGAACAGGGGCCCCAGCATTTT.

This clone was seen a handful of times. The rearrangement uses TRBV30 and TRBJ1-2, with a tentative D call TRBD1 (6 bases). The germline V gene has CDR1 GTSNPN and CDR2 SVGIG (reference sequence). Trimming shortened V by 3 bases and J by 3 bases, and 11 bases separated the two germline ends. This CDR3 is built from 13 residues. The CDR3: CAWRLRGDYGYTF. The DNA of the CDR3 is TGTGCCTGGAGGCTCAGGGGTGACTATGGCTACACCTTC.

The genes are TRBV9 and TRBJ1-2; D is uncertain. V lost 6 bases to trimming and J lost 2 bases, with 5 bases between them. The CDR3 has 11 amino acids. Germline V gene sequence: CDR1 SGDLS, CDR2 YYNGEE. CDR3 sequence: CASMDNYGYTF. The DNA of the CDR3 is TGTGCCAGCATGGACAACTATGGCTACACCTTC.

This chain links TRBV4-1 with TRBJ2-1; D unclear. The CDR3 length is 14 residues. Deletions cut 0 bases from V and 4 bases from J, with 7 bases between. CDR1 MGHRA and CDR2 YSYEKL come from the germline V gene. CDR3 sequence reads: CASSQDGDYNEQFF. The CDR3 bases are TGCGCCAGCAGCCAAGACGGCGATTACAATGAGCAGTTCTTC.

The rearrangement joins TRBV10-3 to TRBJ1-2; no definite D call. The length of the CDR3 is 11 residues. V dropped 3 bases and J dropped 8 bases, with 7 bases sitting between them. Germline V CDR1 and CDR2: ENHRY, SYGVKD. The CDR3 coding sequence is TGTGCCATCAGTGAAGTCATCGGCTACACCTTC. Residues: CAISEVIGYTF.

Of note for this clone: The same CDR3 also results from other DNA sequences found in this sample. The V call is TRBV30, the J call TRBJ2-2; D call uncertain. The CDR3 consists of 14 residues. CDR1 GTSNPN and CDR2 SVGIG come from the germline V gene (reference sequence). Trimming took 4 bases from V and 0 from J, leaving 9 bases between them. As DNA, the CDR3 is TGTGCCTGGACCTCTGGAGCGAACACCGGGGAGCTGTTTTTT. This encodes CAWTSGANTGELFF.

V usage is TRBV28 and J usage is TRBJ1-1, with D perhaps matching TRBD1 (5 bases). The CDR3 spans 13 residues. Trimming removed 5 bases at V and 4 bases at J, with 11 bases between. Germline CDR1 MDHEN, CDR2 SYDVKM. DNA for the CDR3: TGTGCCAGCAGTCCCATGGGGGTCACTGAAGCTTTCTTT. It is translated as CASSPMGVTEAFF.

The sample holds a few counts of this clone. CDR3 residues: CASSRGLARADTQYF. The DNA of the CDR3 is TGTGCCAGCAGCAGGGGGCTAGCGAGGGCAGATACGCAGTATTTT. The J gene is TRBJ2-3, the V gene TRBV6-6, with 8 bases lining up with TRBD1. The V segment lost 6 bases and the J segment 4 bases; nucleotides outside the gene matches: 9. CDR1 and CDR2 from the germline V gene are MNHNY and SVGAGI (reference sequence). The length of the CDR3 is 15 residues.

This clone has only a few counts. The V call is TRBV4-1, the J call TRBJ1-5; D is unclear. The CDR3 sequence is 17 residues long. The germline CDR1 and CDR2 sequences are MGHRA and YSYEKL. The V gene lost 0 bases and the J gene lost 0 bases, with 12 bases spanning the gap. CDR3 sequence: CASSQEMGGYSNQPQHF. Written as DNA, the CDR3 is TGCGCCAGCAGCCAAGAAATGGGCGGCTATAGCAATCAGCCCCAGCATTTT.

The V gene is TRBV25-1, the J gene TRBJ2-7, with D possibly matching TRBD2 (5 bases). Germline CDR1 reads MGHDK; CDR2 reads SYGVNS. V was cut by 3 bases and J by 3 bases, with 9 bases left in between. CDR3 size: 13 residues. The CDR3 region has the DNA TGTGCCAGCAGTGACCCCGGGGACTACGAGCAGTACTTC. As protein: CASSDPGDYEQYF.